These 9 T cell receptor beta chains were all obtained from the same sample, sequenced in a study of shared clonotypes between healthy human individuals. Repertoires were generated with immunoSEQ multiplex PCR, while TCRdb's copy carries only in-frame clones and drops some. Among about 1.5 million clones, around 97% were seen once, and the ten largest hold roughly 1.1%. Input material: naive CD4+ T cells sorted from blood. This sample's subset: CD45RA+ positively selected. The receptor source for this set is a man aged 25 to 45 in good health.

J is TRBJ2-7 and V is TRBV21-1; the D segment call TRBD1 is taken from the table without a DNA check. TRBV21-1 is an annotated pseudogene. There are 16 residues in the CDR3. CDR3 in amino acids: CASSKFPPGDSYEQYF. The CDR3 bases are TGTGCCAGCAGCAAATTCCCCCCAGGGGACTCCTACGAGCAGTACTTC.

V and J are TRBV5-4 and TRBJ2-5; 15 positions agree with TRBD2. After removal of 4 bases from V and 5 bases from J, the junction contained 6 bases not matched to a gene. This CDR3 has 16 amino acids. CDR1 and CDR2 from the germline V gene are SGHNT and YYREEE (reference sequence). The CDR3 nucleotides are TGTGCCAGCAGCAAAGGACTAGCGGGAGGGTCTGAGACCCAGTACTTC. This codes for CASSKGLAGGSETQYF.

The chain uses TRBV5-1 and TRBJ2-3; weak D call: TRBD2 (6 bases). Germline V gene data show CDR1 as SGHRS and CDR2 as YFSETQ. V dropped 3 bases and J dropped 7 bases, with 12 bases sitting between them. This CDR3 comprises 13 residues. The CDR3 is CASSYFRGNTQYF. Written as DNA, the CDR3 is TGCGCCAGCAGCTACTTTCGGGGGAATACGCAGTATTTT.

With respect to this clone: Distinct nucleotide sequences in the sample also encode this CDR3. V is TRBV5-1 and J is TRBJ2-1; D uncertain. With 0 bases removed from V and 5 bases from J, the gap between germline ends came to 9 bases. The CDR3 extends over 14 amino acids. Germline CDR1 reads SGHRS; CDR2 reads YFSETQ. The CDR3 coding sequence is TGCGCCAGCAGCTTGGGGACCAGGAACAATGAGCAGTTCTTC. It specifies CASSLGTRNNEQFF.

The chain employs TRBV6-5 and TRBJ1-2; D is uncertain. Per the germline V gene, CDR1 is MNHEY and CDR2 is SVGAGI. This CDR3 has 13 residues. V gave up 8 bases and J gave up 2 bases, with 12 bases separating them. The CDR3 sequence: CASWGNWNYGYTF. The CDR3 nucleotides are TGTGCCAGCTGGGGTAATTGGAACTATGGCTACACCTTC.

With respect to this clone: Other DNA sequences of this sample code for an identical CDR3. The chain joins TRBV28 to TRBJ2-7; TRBD2 is a possible D gene (6 bases). Trimming cost V 6 bases and J 0 bases, with 9 bases left between them. The CDR3 contains 13 residues. Germline lookup yields CDR1 MDHEN and CDR2 SYDVKM. CDR3 DNA: TGTGCCAGCAGCTACGGGAGCTCCTACGAGCAGTACTTC. Translated, it gives CASSYGSSYEQYF.

V is TRBV15 and J is TRBJ2-5; 9 bases match TRBD1. This CDR3 has 16 amino acids. The ends lost 3 bases at V and 1 base at J; junction bases unmatched: 6. Germline CDR1 reads LNHNV; CDR2 reads YYDKDF (reference sequence). CDR3 sequence: CATSRPGTGSQETQYF. Here the CDR3 DNA reads TGTGCCACCAGCAGGCCCGGGACAGGGAGCCAAGAGACCCAGTACTTC.

Worth noting for this clone: This sample also contains other DNA sequences that code for the same CDR3. V gene TRBV28 combines with J gene TRBJ1-1; no clear D gene. The CDR3 spans 13 residues. Trimming cost V 4 bases and J 1 base, with 7 bases left between them. Germline V gene data show CDR1 as MDHEN and CDR2 as SYDVKM. The CDR3 region is CASSSPSNTEAFF. The CDR3 DNA reads TGTGCCAGCAGTTCGCCCTCGAACACTGAAGCTTTCTTT.

The chain couples TRBV6-1 to TRBJ2-1; 14 bases are a match to TRBD2. The junction had 9 bases not matched to a gene; V was cut back by 0 bases and J by 5 bases. The CDR3 contains 19 residues. Germline V gives CDR1 MNHNS, CDR2 SASEGT. In DNA, the CDR3 is TGTGCCAGCAGTGAAGCGGGATGGACTAGCGGGAGGTTTAACAATGAGCAGTTCTTC. Translated: CASSEAGWTSGRFNNEQFF.